This T cell receptor beta chain was found in a study of blood T cells in healthy people across ages. A second roughly 6 to 12 cycle PCR used barcoded and J-beta primers. TCRdb redid the calling of the 5' RACE reads with MiXCR, one entry per CDR3 protein. This table has about 720,000 distinct CDR3 sequences, around a quarter appearing once. Germline lookup yields CDR1 WSHSY and CDR2 SAAADI. The length of the CDR3 is 15 residues. J gave up 7 bases and V 6 bases, and 11 bases lay outside the gene matches. This sample was also put to use in a study of T cells of mothers and their children. This second study says: Related mother and child pairs showed slightly greater overlap (not significant) than unrelated pairs did.

V is TRBV10-2 and J is TRBJ1-2; 10 bases agree with TRBD1. The sequencing input was blood. This sequence was found in a boy between 5 and 17 years old in good health. As DNA, the CDR3 is TGCGCCAGCAGCCCCCTGACAGGGGGCGTACGTGGCTACACCTTC. It yields the protein CASSPLTGGVRGYTF.